These 26 T cell receptor beta chains came from one sample sequenced in a study of radiotherapy plus CTLA-4 blockade in lung cancer. Libraries were prepared by immunoSEQ multiplex PCR; TCRdb keeps only in-frame clonotypes and omits some of them. The data contain approximately 77,000 clones, under 85% of them singletons. The specimen was peripheral blood, collected from a patient treated with radiotherapy plus ipilimumab. These receptors all stem from a human donor with non-small cell lung cancer who had stable disease on radiotherapy plus ipilimumab.

This chain links TRBV28 with TRBJ2-6; D may be TRBD1 (6 bases). V was trimmed by 5 bases and J by 7 bases, leaving 15 bases between them. Germline assignment: CDR1 MDHEN and CDR2 SYDVKM. The CDR3 extends over 15 amino acids. The CDR3 loop is CASSNQGLGANVLTF. CDR3 sequence (DNA): TGTGCCAGCAGTAACCAGGGGTTAGGAGCCAACGTCCTGACTTTC.

V is TRBV7-9 and J is TRBJ2-7; D is undetermined. Between the trimmed V and J ends, which lost 1 base and 4 bases, there was a span of 11 bases. Germline V lookup: CDR1 SEHNR, CDR2 FQNEAQ (reference sequence). The CDR3 has 14 residues. The CDR3 sequence is CASSLGDGPYEQYF. CDR3 DNA sequence: TGTGCCAGCAGCTTAGGGGATGGTCCTTACGAGCAGTACTTC.

This chain uses TRBV5-8 with TRBJ2-3, with D possibly being TRBD1 or TRBD2 (6 bases each). CDR1 and CDR2 from the germline V gene are SGHTS and YDEGEE. Deletions cut 2 bases from V and 0 bases from J, with 13 bases between. CDR3 length equals 16 residues. In DNA, the CDR3 is TGTGCCAGCAGCTTATTGCGGGGACATAGCACAGATACGCAGTATTTT. Translation gives CASSLLRGHSTDTQYF.

V gene TRBV28 combines with J gene TRBJ1-2, with D possibly TRBD1 on 6 matching bases. The germline V gene encodes CDR1 MDHEN and CDR2 SYDVKM. The CDR3 loop spans 15 amino acids. Trimming took off 6 bases at V and 2 bases at J, with 16 bases between the two ends. CDR3 sequence reads: CASRPGALTNYGYTF. Here the CDR3 DNA reads TGTGCCAGCAGACCAGGGGCACTAACAAACTATGGCTACACCTTC.

The CDR3: CASSYGLAGGLYNEQFF. In DNA form, the CDR3 reads TGTGCCAGCAGCTACGGACTAGCGGGAGGGCTTTACAATGAGCAGTTCTTC. V usage is TRBV11-2 and J usage is TRBJ2-1, with TRBD2 matching over 15 bases. Germline V gives CDR1 SGHAT, CDR2 FQNNGV. CDR3 length equals 17 residues. V lost 4 bases, J lost 4 bases, and 5 bases stayed unmatched.

The chain uses TRBV28 and TRBJ2-7; TRBD2 matches at 8 bases. J gave up 0 bases and V 7 bases, and 14 bases lay outside the gene matches. Germline V lookup: CDR1 MDHEN, CDR2 SYDVKM. The CDR3 runs to 17 residues. The DNA for the CDR3 is TGTGCCAGCACCTCCGGGGGGGAGGGGCTATCCTCCTACGAGCAGTACTTC. Translation gives CASTSGGEGLSSYEQYF.

J is TRBJ2-7 and V is TRBV28; possibly TRBD1 or TRBD2 for D (5 bases each). This CDR3 has 13 residues. The V end was cut by 6 bases, the J end by 4 bases, with 13 bases between. CDR1 and CDR2 (germline): MDHEN, SYDVKM. The DNA of the CDR3 is TGTGCCAGCAGAGAGGGGACGGTATACGAGCAGTACTTC. It translates to CASREGTVYEQYF.

CDR3 amino acids: CASSDLTGRETQYF. CDR3 sequence (DNA): TGTGCCAGCAGCGATCTGACAGGGCGAGAGACCCAGTACTTC. The V and J genes are TRBV5-6 and TRBJ2-5; 7 nucleotides align to TRBD1. Germline CDR1 SGHDT, CDR2 YYEEEE. CDR3 size: 14 residues. J gave up 4 bases and V 4 bases, and 7 bases lay outside the gene matches.

The table lists this clone with a few counts. This chain joins TRBV18 and TRBJ1-2; no clear D. The CDR3 length is 15 residues. Germline CDR1 and CDR2: KGHSH and LQKENI. V gave up 2 bases and J gave up 4 bases, with 14 bases separating them. CDR3 coding DNA: TGTGCCAGCTCACCATCGGCGTCCGGCGGCTATGGCTACACCTTC. It yields the protein CASSPSASGGYGYTF.

The chain uses TRBV21-1 and TRBJ1-5. TRBV21-1 is a listed pseudogene. The CDR3 loop spans 16 amino acids. For the CDR3, the DNA is TGTGCCAGCAGCAAAGATTTGGGGAGAGGCAATCAGCCCCAGCATTTT. It is translated as CASSKDLGRGNQPQHF.

This clone was picked up one time. This chain links TRBV29-1 with TRBJ1-4; D might be TRBD1 (6 bases). The CDR3 loop spans 13 amino acids. V lost 6 bases and J lost 6, with 14 bases in between. Germline V gene lookup returns CDR1 SQVTM and CDR2 ANQGSEA. The CDR3 protein is CSVRGGIDEKLFF. In DNA form, the CDR3 reads TGCAGCGTCCGAGGGGGAATTGATGAAAAACTGTTTTTT. Full variable domain (missing parts from reference TRBV29-1 and TRBJ1-4): SAVISQKPSRDICQRGTSLTIQCQVDSQVTMMFWYRQQPGQSLTLIATANQGSEATYESGFVIDKFPISRPNLTFSTLTVSNMSPEDSSIYLCSVRGGIDEKLFFGSGTQLSVL.

This clone was seen just once. This chain links TRBV6-5 with TRBJ2-4, with 10 bases fitting TRBD2. J lost 11 bases, V lost 0 bases, and 4 bases had no gene match. Germline assignment: CDR1 MNHEY and CDR2 SVGAGI. This CDR3 spans 14 amino acids. CDR3 region: CASSYSSLAGVQYF. CDR3 DNA: TGTGCCAGCAGTTACTCGAGCCTAGCGGGAGTTCAGTACTTC.

The rearrangement joins TRBV11-1 to TRBJ2-1; 7 nucleotides agree with TRBD2. Germline loops: CDR1 SGHAT, CDR2 FQDESV (reference sequence). J was trimmed by 16 bases and V by 6 bases; bases with no gene match: 15. This CDR3 is 13 amino acids long. In DNA, the CDR3 is TGTGCCAGCAGTCCAGCGGGGCTAGCGCCAGAATTCTTC. Protein sequence: CASSPAGLAPEFF.

The chain couples TRBV19 to TRBJ2-2; no clear D gene. The CDR3 has 13 amino acids. Trimming left V 2 bases short and J 7 bases short, with 8 bases between. CDR1 LNHDA and CDR2 SQIVND come from the germline V gene (reference sequence). The CDR3 loop reads CASSIFGGGELFF. In DNA, the CDR3 is TGTGCCAGTAGTATATTTGGTGGCGGGGAGCTGTTTTTT.

The CDR3 loop reads CASSLISGTGSLGNSPLHF. CDR3 nucleotides: TGTGCCAGCAGCTTAATCTCAGGGACAGGTAGTCTAGGGAATTCACCCCTCCACTTT. The rearrangement uses TRBV7-6 and TRBJ1-6; 8 bases fit TRBD1. CDR3 length: 19 residues. V dropped 2 bases and J dropped 7; count of bases not matched to a gene: 16. From germline, CDR1 is SGHVS and CDR2 FNYEAQ.

The chain recombines TRBV14 with TRBJ1-1; D uncertain. Trimming removed 3 bases at V and 4 bases at J, with 9 bases between. Germline lookup yields CDR1 SGHDN and CDR2 FVKESK. The CDR3 spans 13 residues. CDR3 in DNA: TGTGCCAGCAGCCAGTCTCAGTTCACTGAAGCTTTCTTT. This gives the protein CASSQSQFTEAFF. The whole variable domain, remainder taken from reference TRBV14 and TRBJ1-1, is EAGVTQFPSHSVIEKGQTVTLRCDPISGHDNLYWYRRVMGKEIKFLLHFVKESKQDESGMPNNRFLAERTGGTYSTLKVQPAELEDSGVYFCASSQSQFTEAFFGQGTRLTVV.

This sequence joins TRBV19 and TRBJ1-2; D gene uncertain. CDR1 and CDR2 from the germline V gene are LNHDA and SQIVND (reference sequence). The germline V and J ends were trimmed by 6 bases and 7 bases, with 15 bases remaining between them. The CDR3 sequence is 13 residues long. The CDR3 region has the DNA TGTGCCAGTAGGGCGACCTACAGAACTGGCTACACCTTC. Amino acids: CASRATYRTGYTF.

In its sample, this clone was seen once. The chain uses TRBV27 and TRBJ2-3, with 7 bases matching TRBD2. The CDR3 totals 13 residues. Germline V CDR1 and CDR2: MNHEY, SMNVEV (reference sequence). With V trimmed by 3 bases and J by 5 bases, 2 bases remained unmatched. The CDR3 region has the DNA TGTGCCAGCAGTTTTCCGGGAGGAGATACGCAGTATTTT. Its protein is CASSFPGGDTQYF.

The gene calls are TRBV28 and TRBJ1-1, with 7 bases identical to TRBD1. From germline, CDR1 is MDHEN and CDR2 SYDVKM. The CDR3 sequence is 15 residues long. V shed 2 bases, J shed 1 base, and the junction held 4 bases outside the gene matches. CDR3 in DNA: TGTGCCAGCAGTTTACCGACAGGGCGGAACACTGAAGCTTTCTTT. Residues: CASSLPTGRNTEAFF.

This clone occurred once. This sequence joins TRBV11-2 and TRBJ2-6; D ambiguous. Germline V CDR1 and CDR2: SGHAT, FQNNGV. The germline V and J ends were trimmed by 1 base and 0 bases, with 16 bases remaining between them. The CDR3 runs to 19 residues. This CDR3 reads CASSLVMGRLPSGANVLTF. CDR3 DNA: TGTGCCAGCAGCTTAGTCATGGGCAGGTTACCCTCTGGGGCCAACGTCCTGACTTTC.

V gene TRBV30 combines with J gene TRBJ1-1; D uncertain. CDR1 is GTSNPN and CDR2 is SVGIG in the germline V gene (reference sequence). The CDR3 loop spans 11 amino acids. V gave up 2 bases and J gave up 6 bases, with 7 bases separating them. The CDR3 here is CAWSLGPEAFF. CDR3 coding DNA: TGTGCCTGGAGTCTAGGCCCTGAAGCTTTCTTT.

The chain recombines TRBV18 with TRBJ1-1; tentative D call: TRBD1 (6 bases). V lost 6 bases, J lost 7 bases, and 9 bases lay in between. This CDR3 comprises 11 residues. From germline, CDR1 is KGHSH and CDR2 LQKENI. The CDR3 DNA reads as TGTGCCAGCTCCGGGACACTTGAAGCTTTCTTT. This gives the protein CASSGTLEAFF.

The gene calls are TRBV5-1 and TRBJ2-5; 7 bases are a match to TRBD1. Trimming took 4 bases from V and 0 from J; bases not matched to a gene: 9. Germline-derived CDR1 and CDR2 are SGHRS and YFSETQ. The length of the CDR3 is 16 residues. For the CDR3, the DNA is TGCGCCAGCAGCCGGGAAGGGGGCGCCTACCAAGAGACCCAGTACTTC. Its translation is CASSREGGAYQETQYF.

This clone turned up a few times. This chain uses TRBV11-2 with TRBJ2-5, with D unclear. V was shortened by 2 bases and J by 3 bases, with 7 bases between the two germline ends. The CDR3 consists of 13 residues. Germline lookup yields CDR1 SGHAT and CDR2 FQNNGV. The CDR3 protein is CASSLRHKETQYF. In DNA, the CDR3 is TGTGCCAGCAGCTTACGTCATAAAGAGACCCAGTACTTC. The variable domain in full, with the rest retrieved from reference TRBV11-2 and TRBJ2-5, is EAGVAQSPRYKIIEKRQSVAFWCNPISGHATLYWYQQILGQGPKLLIQFQNNGVVDDSQLPKDRFSAERLKGVDSTLKIQPAKLEDSAVYLCASSLRHKETQYFGPGTRLLVL.

CDR3 sequence: CASSLPSGSSYNEQFF. The CDR3 bases are TGCGCCAGCAGCCTCCCCTCCGGGAGCTCCTACAATGAGCAGTTCTTC. V usage is TRBV5-1 and J usage is TRBJ2-1; TRBD2 is a possible D gene (6 bases). Trimming removed 4 bases at V and 0 bases at J, with 14 bases between. Germline lookup yields CDR1 SGHRS and CDR2 YFSETQ. The length of the CDR3 is 16 residues. The whole variable domain, filled in from reference TRBV5-1 and TRBJ2-1, reads KAGVTQTPRYLIKTRGQQVTLSCSPISGHRSVSWYQQTPGQGLQFLFEYFSETQRNKGNFPGRFSGRQFSNSRSEMNVSTLELGDSALYLCASSLPSGSSYNEQFFGPGTRLTVL.

V usage is TRBV7-8 and J usage is TRBJ1-1; D not certain. V lost 5 bases, J lost 8 bases, and 15 bases lay in between. Germline assignment: CDR1 SGHVS and CDR2 FQNEAQ. The CDR3 has 13 residues. The CDR3 protein is CASSPRAAVEAFF. Here the CDR3 DNA reads TGTGCCAGCAGCCCCCGGGCCGCGGTGGAAGCTTTCTTT.